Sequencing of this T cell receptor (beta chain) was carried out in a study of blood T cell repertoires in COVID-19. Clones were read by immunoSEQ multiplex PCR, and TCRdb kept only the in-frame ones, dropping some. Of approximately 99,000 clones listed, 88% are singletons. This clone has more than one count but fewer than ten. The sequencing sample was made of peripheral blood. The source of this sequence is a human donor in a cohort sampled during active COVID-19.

This CDR3 reads CASSYPTGTEAFF. The CDR3 nucleotides are TGTGCCAGCAGTTACCCGACAGGGACTGAAGCTTTCTTT. The chain employs TRBV12-3 or TRBV12-4 and TRBJ1-1; 7 bases align to TRBD1. V lost 4 bases, J lost 5 bases, and 4 bases stayed unmatched. CDR3 length equals 13 residues.